The clone carrying this T cell receptor beta chain was recorded once. The target antigen is unknown. This specimen comes from a study of cytomegalovirus exposure and HLA in healthy donors. Study-wide findings and caveats: The study listed 150 to 200 cytomegalovirus-associated TCR beta chains. In vitro work confirmed that three CMV-associated chains recognize CMV antigens.

Per the germline V gene, CDR1 is LNHDA and CDR2 is SQIVND (reference sequence). V was pared by 4 bases and J by 9 bases, with 10 bases of the junction left unmatched. This CDR3 is built from 15 residues. The repertoire was sequenced with immunoSEQ multiplex PCR; TCRdb's copy has only in-frame clones and lacks some. This table has over 55,000 clones, roughly 96% appearing once. Material for sequencing was PBMCs. This clonotype was sampled from a man younger than 35 in good health and CMV-seronegative. The chain carries TRBV19 and TRBJ2-1, with 9 bases identical to TRBD1. The CDR3 DNA reads as TGTGCCAGTAGTAGAACAGGGGGCTTTACGGCTGAGCAGTTCTTC. Translated: CASSRTGGFTAEQFF.